These 11 T cell receptor beta chains came from one sample sequenced in a study of shared clonotypes between healthy human individuals. Clones were read by immunoSEQ multiplex PCR, and TCRdb kept only the in-frame ones, dropping some. The sample has fewer than 1.8 million clones; less than 99% are singletons. The sequenced material came from naive CD4+ T cells sorted from blood. Documented subset: CD45RA+ positively selected. Receptor source: a man aged 30-40 years in good health.

The CDR3 region is CSVGDRGRSYEQYF. The CDR3 DNA follows: TGCAGCGTAGGGGACAGGGGACGCTCCTACGAGCAGTACTTC. The V gene is TRBV29-1, the J gene TRBJ2-7; TRBD1 agrees at 10 bases. The CDR3 consists of 14 residues. V dropped 6 bases and J dropped 0; count of bases not matched to a gene: 5. From germline, CDR1 is SQVTM and CDR2 ANQGSEA.

On this clone: Other nucleotide sequences in the sample specify the same CDR3. This chain connects TRBV5-6 to TRBJ2-7; D is possibly TRBD1 (5 bases). Germline CDR1 is SGHDT and CDR2 is YYEEEE. V lost 3 bases, J lost 4 bases, and 8 bases lay in between. The CDR3 loop spans 12 amino acids. The CDR3: CASSSGSYEQYF. The CDR3 DNA sequence: TGTGCCAGCAGCTCAGGGTCATACGAGCAGTACTTC.

The rearrangement links TRBV19 to TRBJ2-3; perhaps TRBD1 as D (5 bases). Germline V gene data show CDR1 as LNHDA and CDR2 as SQIVND (reference sequence). V shed 10 bases and J shed 1 base, with 15 bases lying between them. The length of the CDR3 is 14 residues. The CDR3: CATRHLGGTDTQYF. The CDR3 nucleotides read TGTGCCACCCGACATTTAGGGGGCACAGATACGCAGTATTTT.

This sequence joins TRBV4-1 and TRBJ1-2; 9 bases are shared with TRBD1. The V gene end was trimmed by 4 bases and the J gene end by 2 bases; junction bases not matched to a gene: 5. The CDR3 is made up of 15 amino acids. The germline CDR1 and CDR2 sequences are MGHRA and YSYEKL. The CDR3 DNA follows: TGCGCCAGCAGCCTCGCGGGACAGGGCAACTATGGCTACACCTTC. Amino acid sequence: CASSLAGQGNYGYTF.

This clone was recorded only once. V gene TRBV5-1 combines with J gene TRBJ2-1; 7 nucleotides match TRBD2. V was clipped by 5 bases and J by 10 bases; unmatched bases: 9. The CDR3 sequence is 13 residues long. Germline-derived CDR1 and CDR2 are SGHRS and YFSETQ. CDR3 loop: CASSVGGPEEQFF. CDR3 sequence (DNA): TGCGCCAGCAGTGTGGGAGGGCCGGAGGAGCAGTTCTTC.

This chain uses TRBV7-9 with TRBJ2-5; maybe TRBD2 (7 bases). CDR3 length: 14 residues. Germline V gene data show CDR1 as SEHNR and CDR2 as FQNEAQ (reference sequence). The V and J ends lost 5 bases and 7 bases respectively, with 17 bases between them. The CDR3 loop reads CASSVGGAWVTQYF. The CDR3, as DNA: TGTGCCAGCAGCGTTGGGGGGGCCTGGGTGACCCAGTACTTC.

CDR3 protein: CASSQDTMEGETQYF. CDR3 sequence (DNA): TGTGCCAGCAGCCAAGACACCATGGAGGGAGAGACCCAGTACTTC. This sequence joins TRBV14 and TRBJ2-5; the D gene is possibly TRBD2 (6 bases). Germline V gene sequence: CDR1 SGHDN, CDR2 FVKESK. V dropped 0 bases and J dropped 4 bases, with 12 bases sitting between them. The CDR3 is made up of 15 amino acids.

The chain employs TRBV6-1 and TRBJ1-5; D is uncertain. The CDR3 spans 11 residues. Germline loops: CDR1 MNHNS, CDR2 SASEGT. Trimming removed 5 bases at V and 6 bases at J, with 5 bases between. CDR3 residues: CASSNFQPQHF. CDR3 nucleotides: TGTGCCAGCAGTAATTTTCAGCCCCAGCATTTT.

Concerning this clone: Other DNA sequences from this sample encode an identical CDR3 as well. The gene calls are TRBV19 and TRBJ1-5; 8 bases are shared with TRBD1. The CDR3 is 16 amino acids. The V gene end was trimmed by 1 base and the J gene end by 3 bases; junction bases not matched to a gene: 5. Germline CDR1 LNHDA, CDR2 SQIVND (reference sequence). Written as DNA, the CDR3 is TGTGCCAGTAGTATAGCCCAGGGGGCGAACAATCAGCCCCAGCATTTT. Its translation is CASSIAQGANNQPQHF.

V usage is TRBV7-7 and J usage is TRBJ2-1; D unclear. V lost 0 bases, J lost 5 bases, and 5 bases lay in between. The CDR3 has 13 amino acids. Per germline, CDR1 SSHAT and CDR2 FNYEAQ (reference sequence). The CDR3 spells CASSLASDNEQFF. Here the CDR3 DNA reads TGTGCCAGCAGCTTAGCGTCCGACAATGAGCAGTTCTTC.

Here the CDR3 reads CASSYHYEQYF. The CDR3 DNA sequence: TGTGCCAGCAGCTACCACTACGAGCAGTACTTC. The gene calls are TRBV7-2 and TRBJ2-7, with unresolved D. V was cut by 4 bases and J by 3 bases, with 4 bases left in between. CDR1 and CDR2 from the germline V gene are SGHTA and FQGNSA. This CDR3 region has 11 residues. The complete variable domain, with remaining parts taken from reference TRBV7-2 and TRBJ2-7, reads GAGVSQSPSNKVTEKGKDVELRCDPISGHTALYWYRQSLGQGLEFLIYFQGNSAPDKSGLPSDRFSAERTGGSVSTLTIQRTQQEDSAVYLCASSYHYEQYFGPGTRLTVT.